Below, one TCR beta chain is given with its context. Its antigen is as yet unknown. The sample comes from a study of T cell responses to AZD1222 COVID-19 vaccine. Generated by immunoSEQ multiplex PCR, the TCRdb table keeps only in-frame clones and is missing some. The sample has about 140,000 clones, roughly 92% seen once; the top ten hold 4%. Between the trimmed V and J ends, which lost 1 base and 7 bases, there was a span of 5 bases. The germline V gene has CDR1 SGHDT and CDR2 YYEEEE. This CDR3 has 11 residues. Findings of the study overall: Only after the peak T cell response were repertoires sampled. The reported proportion of spike-specific TCRs targeting unmutated variant regions was nearly half. There were mostly white British donors and more females than males, and clonal diversity was possibly underestimated. When two AZD1222 doses had been given, Spike-specific TCR breadth and depth rose.

The TCR comes from an adult who received the AZD1222 COVID-19 vaccine. This sequence joins TRBV5-6 and TRBJ1-1; D uncertain. This specimen was peripheral blood, taken 28 days after the second AZD1222 dose. CDR3 amino acids: CASSLRNEAFF. CDR3 nucleotides: TGTGCCAGCAGCTTGCGGAATGAAGCTTTCTTT.